Presented here are 25 T cell receptor beta chains from one specimen sequenced in a study of blood T cell repertoires in COVID-19 (dated by TCRdb to the early 2020s). Preparation of the library involved the immunoSEQ multiplex PCR assay. TCRdb provides this immuneACCESS table in a form limited to in-frame rearrangements. Some clones are lacking; in checked studies, under half of them reflect an unresolved V gene, and why the rest are absent is not known. A total of under 130,000 clones appear in this sample, 80% to 90% of them only once. The top ten clones comprise approximately 29% of the sample. The sequenced sample was peripheral blood. The source is a woman of 80 years or more with acute or convalescent COVID-19.

The chain joins TRBV18 to TRBJ2-1, with 12 bases fitting TRBD2. The CDR3 spans 15 residues. Germline V gives CDR1 KGHSH, CDR2 LQKENI. The trim removed 3 bases at V and 15 bases at J, leaving 12 bases unmatched. The DNA of the CDR3 is TGTGCCAGCTCACCCCCAGGGCTAGCGGGGGGGAGAAGGTTCTTC. Amino acid sequence: CASSPPGLAGGRRFF.

This clone was counted once. The chain couples TRBV7-2 to TRBJ1-5; TRBD1 matches 7 bases. CDR1 SGHTA and CDR2 FQGNSA come from the germline V gene. The trim removed 5 bases at V and 4 bases at J, leaving 5 bases unmatched. The CDR3 runs to 14 residues. The CDR3 here is CASSQRQGNQPQHF. For the CDR3, the DNA is TGTGCCAGCAGCCAACGACAGGGAAATCAGCCCCAGCATTTT.

The V gene is TRBV9, the J gene TRBJ2-3, with D maybe TRBD2 (5 bases). V lost 0 bases to trimming and J lost 2 bases, with 13 bases between them. This CDR3 is 16 amino acids long. Germline V lookup: CDR1 SGDLS, CDR2 YYNGEE. The CDR3 spells CASSVGGGLSTDTQYF. The CDR3 DNA reads TGTGCCAGCAGCGTAGGTGGTGGACTTTCCACAGATACGCAGTATTTT.

The chain recombines TRBV12-3 or TRBV12-4 with TRBJ1-2; D not resolved. This CDR3 spans 12 amino acids. Trimming cost V 5 bases and J 4 bases, with 8 bases left between them. The CDR3 DNA reads as TGTGCCAGCAGTCGCGGGATCTATGGCTACACCTTC. It specifies CASSRGIYGYTF.

The chain is built from TRBV7-2 and TRBJ2-7, with a possible D match to TRBD1 (6 bases). CDR3 length equals 12 residues. Trimming cost V 5 bases and J 5 bases, with 10 bases left between them. Germline values: CDR1 SGHTA, CDR2 FQGNSA. CDR3 region: CASSPTGDEQYF. The DNA of the CDR3 is TGTGCCAGCAGCCCGACAGGAGACGAGCAGTACTTC.

The genes are TRBV5-4 and TRBJ1-6, with D tentatively TRBD1 (6 bases). Germline CDR1 SGHNT, CDR2 YYREEE (reference sequence). The ends were cut back, 2 bases at V and 3 bases at J, with 9 bases in the middle. This CDR3 has 15 residues. CDR3 bases: TGTGCCAGCAGCTTTAAAGGGGGCTATAATTCACCCCTCCACTTT. This translates into CASSFKGGYNSPLHF. The full variable domain, rest sourced from reference TRBV5-4 and TRBJ1-6, is ETGVTQSPTHLIKTRGQQVTLRCSSQSGHNTVSWYQQALGQGPQFIFQYYREEENGRGNFPPRFSGLQFPNYSSELNVNALELDDSALYLCASSFKGGYNSPLHFGNGTRLTVT.

This clone was detected once. V usage is TRBV28 and J usage is TRBJ2-3, with 10 bases lining up with TRBD1. The CDR3 is 16 residues long. Germline CDR1 and CDR2: MDHEN and SYDVKM. With V trimmed by 4 bases and J by 5 bases, 9 bases remained unmatched. The CDR3 loop is CASSSPLGDRGDTQYF. The CDR3 nucleotides are TGTGCCAGCAGTTCCCCCTTGGGGGACAGGGGAGATACGCAGTATTTT. Full variable domain (remainder filled in from reference TRBV28 and TRBJ2-3): DVKVTQSSRYLVKRTGEKVFLECVQDMDHENMFWYRQDPGLGLRLIYFSYDVKMKEKGDIPEGYSVSREKKERFSLILESASTNQTSMYLCASSSPLGDRGDTQYFGPGTRLTVL.

The chain has TRBV27 and TRBJ2-7, with D possibly being TRBD2 (5 bases). Germline V gene lookup returns CDR1 MNHEY and CDR2 SMNVEV (reference sequence). The CDR3 runs to 16 residues. V lost 5 bases to trimming and J lost 1 base, with 18 bases between them. This CDR3 reads CASSARTHRPSYEQYF. The DNA for the CDR3 is TGTGCCAGCAGTGCCCGGACTCACCGACCTTCCTACGAGCAGTACTTC.

The J gene is TRBJ2-1, the V gene TRBV20-1; D is uncertain. The CDR3 sequence is 11 residues long. Germline CDR1 reads DFQATT; CDR2 reads SNEGSKA (reference sequence). The germline V and J ends were trimmed by 5 bases and 7 bases, with 9 bases remaining between them. The CDR3 sequence is CSAPVGNEQFF. CDR3 in DNA: TGCAGTGCTCCCGTCGGTAATGAGCAGTTCTTC.

The sample holds one count of this clone. As DNA, the CDR3 is TGTGCCAGCAGTCCCCCGGGGAAGAATCAGCCCCAGCATTTT. It yields the protein CASSPPGKNQPQHF. V gene TRBV2 combines with J gene TRBJ1-5; no firm D call. V lost 5 bases, J lost 4 bases, and 12 bases lay in between. This CDR3 has 14 amino acids. The germline V gene encodes CDR1 SNHLY and CDR2 FYNNEI.

This clone was recorded once. The chain is built from TRBV6-5 and TRBJ1-5; 7 bases line up with TRBD1. The CDR3 is 15 residues long. V lost 5 bases, J lost 3 bases, and 7 bases stayed unmatched. The V gene's germline CDR1 is MNHEY and CDR2 SVGAGI. The CDR3 reads CASSRSGTDNQPQHF. CDR3 bases: TGTGCCAGCAGTAGATCCGGGACAGACAATCAGCCCCAGCATTTT.

The V call is TRBV2, the J call TRBJ2-2; 7 nucleotides match TRBD1. Trimming cost V 5 bases and J 5 bases; bases outside gene matches: 5. This CDR3 region has 14 residues. Germline V gene data show CDR1 as SNHLY and CDR2 as FYNNEI. CDR3 in DNA: TGTGCCAGCAGTCGACAGGGCGGGACCGGGGAGCTGTTTTTT. It codes for CASSRQGGTGELFF.

The V gene is TRBV3-1 (or the pseudogene TRBV3-2), the J gene TRBJ1-3, with D tentatively TRBD1 (6 bases). Germline CDR1 is LGHDT and CDR2 is YNNKEL (reference sequence). The CDR3 has 15 residues. Trimming pared 3 bases from V and 2 bases from J, leaving 11 bases between. The CDR3 DNA sequence: TGTGCCAGCAGCCACGGGGGGGCGACTGGAAACACCATATATTTT. This codes for CASSHGGATGNTIYF.

The genes are TRBV6-4 and TRBJ1-2; D is perhaps TRBD1 (5 bases). CDR3 length equals 13 residues. The V end lost 9 bases, the J end lost 7 bases, and 18 bases lay between the germline ends. Germline V CDR1 and CDR2: MRHNA, SNTAGT. This CDR3 is CARPGLSVGGYTF. Here the CDR3 DNA reads TGTGCCAGGCCGGGACTCAGCGTAGGTGGCTACACCTTC.

The genes are TRBV19 and TRBJ1-1; D unclear. Trimming cost V 5 bases and J 2 bases, with 9 bases left between them. The CDR3 consists of 13 residues. Germline values: CDR1 LNHDA, CDR2 SQIVND (reference sequence). The DNA for the CDR3 is TGTGCCAGTAGTGCCTACAGAAACACTGAAGCTTTCTTT. Translating it yields CASSAYRNTEAFF.

The rearrangement links TRBV20-1 to TRBJ2-7; TRBD1 matches at 8 bases. Per the germline V gene, CDR1 is DFQATT and CDR2 is SNEGSKA (reference sequence). This CDR3 is built from 15 residues. The J segment lost 2 bases and the V segment lost 3 bases, leaving 9 bases of the junction unmatched. The CDR3 protein is CSASGWSGGPYEQYF. Here the CDR3 DNA reads TGCAGTGCTAGTGGTTGGTCAGGGGGCCCCTACGAGCAGTACTTC.

This rearrangement joins TRBV19 to TRBJ1-6; TRBD1 aligns across 7 bases. This CDR3 has 13 residues. Trimming cost V 9 bases and J 7 bases; bases outside gene matches: 6. Germline CDR1 LNHDA, CDR2 SQIVND (reference sequence). The CDR3 loop reads CASRRDRNSPLHF. CDR3 coding DNA: TGTGCCAGCAGGCGGGACAGAAATTCACCCCTCCACTTT.

The chain links TRBV4-1 to TRBJ2-6; TRBD1 is a possible D gene (6 bases). Germline loops: CDR1 MGHRA, CDR2 YSYEKL. The V end was cut by 1 base, the J end by 0 bases, with 13 bases between. The length of the CDR3 is 18 residues. This CDR3 reads CASSQVQGSFSGANVLTF. In DNA form, the CDR3 reads TGCGCCAGCAGCCAAGTTCAGGGGTCCTTCTCTGGGGCCAACGTCCTGACTTTC.

The V and J genes are TRBV4-1 and TRBJ1-4, with a tentative D call TRBD1 (6 bases). CDR3 length: 16 residues. Germline loops: CDR1 MGHRA, CDR2 YSYEKL. With 5 bases removed from V and 0 bases from J, the gap between germline ends came to 13 bases. The CDR3, as DNA: TGCGCCAGCAGCGGGCAGGGGATCGCAACTAATGAAAAACTGTTTTTT. Encoded protein: CASSGQGIATNEKLFF.

The gene calls are TRBV2 and TRBJ1-5; tentatively, D is TRBD1 (5 bases). CDR3 length equals 14 residues. Germline V lookup: CDR1 SNHLY, CDR2 FYNNEI. V dropped 6 bases and J dropped 6 bases, with 15 bases sitting between them. CDR3 nucleotides: TGTGCCAGCAGGGTGGAAGGGGCAGGTCAGCCCCAGCATTTT. This encodes CASRVEGAGQPQHF.

The V gene is TRBV18, the J gene TRBJ2-1; 9 nucleotides line up with TRBD2. V was clipped by 4 bases and J by 0 bases; unmatched bases: 13. The length of the CDR3 is 19 residues. Germline V lookup: CDR1 KGHSH, CDR2 LQKENI. The CDR3 DNA reads TGTGCCAGCTCACAGGGCAATAGCGGGGGCTTCAGCTCCTACAATGAGCAGTTCTTC. It codes for CASSQGNSGGFSSYNEQFF.

A remark on this clone: This specimen includes other DNA sequences encoding the same CDR3. The chain couples TRBV6-5 to TRBJ2-5; the match to TRBD2 covers 12 bases. Trimming cost V 0 bases and J 1 base; bases outside gene matches: 0. This CDR3 has 16 residues. Germline V gene lookup returns CDR1 MNHEY and CDR2 SVGAGI. The chain's CDR3 is CASSYSLAGGQETQYF. Here the CDR3 DNA reads TGTGCCAGCAGTTACTCACTAGCGGGGGGCCAAGAGACCCAGTACTTC.

The chain has TRBV19 and TRBJ2-3; perhaps TRBD1 as D (6 bases). Germline V CDR1 and CDR2: LNHDA, SQIVND (reference sequence). This CDR3 region has 14 residues. The V end lost 3 bases, the J end lost 6 bases, and 13 bases lay between the germline ends. The CDR3 DNA reads TGTGCCAGTAGTATCAGGGGCGCCTTGGATACGCAGTATTTT. It encodes CASSIRGALDTQYF. The entire variable domain, with the rest obtained from reference TRBV19 and TRBJ2-3, is as follows: DGGITQSPKYLFRKEGQNVTLSCEQNLNHDAMYWYRQDPGQGLRLIYYSQIVNDFQKGDIAEGYSVSREKKESFPLTVTSAQKNPTAFYLCASSIRGALDTQYFGPGTRLTVL.

This chain joins TRBV7-9 and TRBJ2-5; TRBD1 might be the D (6 bases). V was trimmed by 1 base and J by 5 bases, leaving 11 bases between them. The CDR3 is 14 amino acids. Germline V CDR1 and CDR2: SEHNR, FQNEAQ (reference sequence). The CDR3 DNA is TGTGCCAGCAGCTTAGACCAGGGGCCGGAGACCCAGTACTTC. It codes for CASSLDQGPETQYF.

The chain is built from TRBV4-3 and TRBJ1-4; TRBD1 is a possible D gene (6 bases). The germline V gene encodes CDR1 LGHNA and CDR2 YSLEER. CDR3 size: 17 residues. V dropped 0 bases and J dropped 5 bases, with 16 bases sitting between them. CDR3 nucleotides: TGCGCCAGCAGCCAAGATCTCGGCCAGGGGCGAAATGAAAAACTGTTTTTT. Translated, it gives CASSQDLGQGRNEKLFF.